This is a list of T cell receptor beta chains from one sample in a study of T cells in Graves' hyperthyroidism and ophthalmopathy. TCRdb ran MiXCR on the multiplex PCR reads and lists one entry per CDR3 protein. Found here are 450,000 to 700,000 distinct CDR3 sequences, about 45% of them singletons; the top ten hold 19%. The material sequenced was peripheral blood or thyroid tissue (not recorded which). These receptor sequences come from an adult woman with Graves' disease, either hyperthyroidism or ophthalmopathy (not recorded which). Both conserved end residues are part of each CDR3. The D gene is left open where the match is weak. Some rows mark clone size as missing; the rest say once, few, many or name a class of expanded clone.

clone_size,d_call,j_call,v_call,cdr3_aa,cdr3_nt
-,-,TRBJ1-1,TRBV6-5,CASSYDQLNTEAFF,TGTGCCAGCAGTTACGACCAGTTGAACACTGAAGCTTTCTTT
-,TRBD2,TRBJ2-7,TRBV7-9,CASSPLGLAGDWVEQYF,TGTGCCAGCAGTCCCCTGGGACTAGCGGGGGACTGGGTGGAGCAGTACTTC
-,-,TRBJ2-7,TRBV7-9,CASSFPGIGEQYF,TGTGCCAGCAGCTTCCCAGGGATTGGGGAGCAGTACTTC
-,-,TRBJ1-5,TRBV29-1,CSVAGDGQPQHF,TGCAGCGTAGCTGGGGACGGGCAGCCCCAGCATTTT
-,-,TRBJ1-2,TRBV20-1,CSAPLTRGRYGYTF,TGCAGTGCCCCTCTAACCCGAGGGCGCTATGGCTACACCTTC
-,-,TRBJ2-7,TRBV5-1,CASSLAGARYEQYF,TGCGCCAGCAGCTTGGCGGGAGCGCGCTACGAGCAGTACTTC
few,TRBD1,TRBJ2-6,TRBV7-2,CASSLDRGSSGANVLTF,TGTGCCAGCAGCTTAGACAGGGGCAGCTCTGGGGCCAACGTCCTGACTTTC
many,-,TRBJ2-5,TRBV30,CAWSVSSKETQYF,TGTGCCTGGAGCGTGAGTTCCAAAGAGACCCAGTACTTC
many,TRBD2,TRBJ2-7,TRBV6-2/TRBV6-3,CASSWTSGIYEQYF,TGTGCCAGCAGTTGGACTAGCGGGATTTACGAGCAGTACTTC
-,-,TRBJ2-5,TRBV10-1,CASSDPSAKQETQYF,TGCGCCAGCAGTGATCCGAGCGCAAAACAAGAGACCCAGTACTTC
many,TRBD1,TRBJ1-2,TRBV10-3,CAIKGQEHLGYTF,TGTGCCATCAAAGGACAGGAGCACCTTGGCTACACCTTC
-,-,TRBJ2-3,TRBV5-1,CTSSNGGKIDTQYF,TGCACCAGCAGCAACGGCGGGAAGATAGATACGCAGTATTTT
-,-,TRBJ1-1,TRBV20-1,CSARGGGAGEAFF,TGCAGTGCTAGAGGGGGGGGGGCTGGTGAAGCTTTCTTT
few,-,TRBJ2-5,TRBV29-1,CSAQAGTQETQYF,TGCAGCGCACAGGCAGGGACCCAAGAGACCCAGTACTTC